This TCR beta chain was sequenced for a study of cytomegalovirus exposure and HLA in healthy donors. Study-wide background: Researchers found that less than 90% of over 350 genotyped donors fell within the Caucasian-associated ancestry cluster.

At sampling all donors were nominally healthy, likely with unrecorded immune exposures. Comment on this clone: The antigen is not known.

Overall study results and limits: Earlier analysis looked at TCR beta V segments, and most were productive about 90% or about 30% of the time. When analyzed later, a missense DCLRE1C variant was found to be linked to TCR beta V- and J-gene trimming.

The PCR employed 60 Vbeta primers together with 13 Jbeta primers. Data came from immunoSEQ multiplex PCR; TCRdb stores just in-frame clones and leaves some out. The sample includes 130,000 to 150,000 clones, less than 65% of them seen just once. The TCR originated in a woman aged 30 to 39 in good health and CMV-seropositive. Specimen: PBMCs.

CDR3 nucleotide sequence: TGTGCCAGCAGCTTAGATTGGAGCGGGACCTCCTTAGTGCAGTACTTC. Protein sequence: CASSLDWSGTSLVQYF. The rearrangement uses TRBV11-2 and TRBJ2-7; 7 bases match TRBD2. CDR3 length: 16 amino acids. Germline V gene sequence: CDR1 SGHAT, CDR2 FQNNGV. V lost 0 bases to trimming and J lost 9 bases; unmatched junction nucleotides: 14.